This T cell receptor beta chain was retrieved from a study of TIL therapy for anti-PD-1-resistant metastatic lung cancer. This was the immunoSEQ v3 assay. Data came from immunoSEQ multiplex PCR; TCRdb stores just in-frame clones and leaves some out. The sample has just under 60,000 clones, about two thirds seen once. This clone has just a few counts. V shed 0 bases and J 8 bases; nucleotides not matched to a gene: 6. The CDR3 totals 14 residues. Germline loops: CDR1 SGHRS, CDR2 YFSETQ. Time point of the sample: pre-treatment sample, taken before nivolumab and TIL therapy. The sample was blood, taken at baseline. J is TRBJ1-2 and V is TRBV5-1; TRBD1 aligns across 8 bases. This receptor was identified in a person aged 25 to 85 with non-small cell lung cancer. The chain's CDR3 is CASSLDPGQVGYTF. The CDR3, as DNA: TGCGCCAGCAGCTTGGATCCGGGACAGGTGGGCTACACCTTC.